This TCR beta chain was obtained from a study of blood T cell repertoires in COVID-19. Study-wide context: COVID-19 samples, acute and convalescent, were from the United States, Italy and Spain.

This CDR3 is 13 amino acids long. The V and J ends lost 5 bases and 4 bases respectively, with 11 bases between them. Authors' analysis steps: Amplifying reference gene primers gave estimates of nucleated cell counts. Produced via immunoSEQ multiplex PCR; TCRdb's table is partial and in-frame only. V, J and clone size are those of that table, while D and trimming were read from the DNA. The table has 200,000 to 250,000 clones, 88% seen once. This rearrangement joins TRBV12-3 or TRBV12-4 to TRBJ1-1; no reliable D call. The specimen was peripheral blood. The receptor was isolated from a woman aged 55-70 years with acute or convalescent COVID-19. CDR3 loop: CASSPTPVTEAFF. CDR3 nucleotide sequence: TGTGCCAGCAGTCCCACCCCAGTCACTGAAGCTTTCTTT.